The present TCR beta chain was sequenced within a study of cytomegalovirus exposure and HLA in healthy donors. Produced via immunoSEQ multiplex PCR; TCRdb's table is partial and in-frame only. The table shows 80,000 to 95,000 clones, with 85% to 95% occurring only once. Findings of the study overall: Confirmation was obtained in vitro that a few CMV-associated chains are specific for CMV antigens. It was reported that the classifier diagnosed cytomegalovirus status with high specificity and sensitivity in both the original and validation cohorts. Some TCR beta chains (roughly 150 of them) were listed as cytomegalovirus-associated. Subsequent analysis of the approximately 120 validation repertoires found a tendency for first-cohort TCR clusters to co-occur.

Comment on this clone: Its target is unknown.

Material: PBMCs. This TCR came from a woman aged 30 to 39 in good health and CMV-seropositive.

The CDR3 spells CASSLFRVTNEKLFF. CDR3 in DNA: TGTGCCAGCAGTTTATTCAGGGTCACTAATGAAAAACTGTTTTTT. J is TRBJ1-4 and V is TRBV28, with a possible D match to TRBD1 (5 bases). The CDR3 consists of 15 residues. Trimming took off 1 base at V and 2 bases at J, with 8 bases between the two ends. Germline-derived CDR1 and CDR2 are MDHEN and SYDVKM.